The TCR beta chain described here comes from a study of CD8 T cells in Susac syndrome. Study context: Each patient with Susac syndrome, at the time of blood draw, was therapy-naive, on corticosteroids, or on intravenous immunoglobulin alone.

Germline V gives CDR1 MGHRA, CDR2 YSYEKL. The CDR3 is 12 residues long. V dropped 4 bases and J dropped 8 bases, with 8 bases sitting between them. Isolation of CD8+ and CD4+ T cells was performed negatively, whereas enrichment of TEMRA cells was done by FACS. RNA, at about 0.45 to 1 ug, was reverse transcribed with random hexamers. The TCR beta CDR3 was amplified by immunoSEQ multiplex PCR across 54 Vbeta, 13 Jbeta. Using its own MiXCR run on the immunoSEQ multiplex PCR reads, TCRdb lists one record per CDR3 protein. The sample shows some 240,000 distinct CDR3 sequences, around 96% of them seen only once.

The sequence derives from a human donor with Susac syndrome. The gene calls are TRBV4-1 and TRBJ1-4; no firm D call. The sequencing input was CD4+ T cells from PBMCs. CDR3 DNA sequence: TGCGCCAGCAGCCCGGAGAAAGAAAAACTGTTTTTT. As protein: CASSPEKEKLFF.